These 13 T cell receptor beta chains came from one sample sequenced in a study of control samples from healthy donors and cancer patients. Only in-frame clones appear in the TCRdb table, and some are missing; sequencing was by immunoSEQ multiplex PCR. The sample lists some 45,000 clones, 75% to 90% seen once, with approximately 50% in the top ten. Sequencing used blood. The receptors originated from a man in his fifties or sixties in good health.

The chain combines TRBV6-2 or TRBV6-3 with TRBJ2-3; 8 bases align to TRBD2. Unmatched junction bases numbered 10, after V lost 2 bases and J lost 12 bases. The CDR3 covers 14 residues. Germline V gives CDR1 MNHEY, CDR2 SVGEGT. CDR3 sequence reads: CASSYVNEAGDQYF. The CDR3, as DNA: TGTGCCAGCAGTTACGTCAACGAAGCGGGAGATCAGTATTTT.

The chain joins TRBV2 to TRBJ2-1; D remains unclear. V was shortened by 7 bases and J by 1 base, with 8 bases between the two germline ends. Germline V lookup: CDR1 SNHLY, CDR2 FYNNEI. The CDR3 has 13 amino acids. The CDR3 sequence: CASILQSYNEQFF. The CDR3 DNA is TGTGCCAGCATCCTACAGTCCTACAATGAGCAGTTCTTC.

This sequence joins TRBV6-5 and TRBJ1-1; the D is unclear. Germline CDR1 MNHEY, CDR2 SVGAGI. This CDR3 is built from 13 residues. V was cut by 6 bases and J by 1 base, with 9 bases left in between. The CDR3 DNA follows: TGTGCCAGCAGAGTTCAGCAGAACACTGAAGCTTTCTTT. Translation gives CASRVQQNTEAFF.

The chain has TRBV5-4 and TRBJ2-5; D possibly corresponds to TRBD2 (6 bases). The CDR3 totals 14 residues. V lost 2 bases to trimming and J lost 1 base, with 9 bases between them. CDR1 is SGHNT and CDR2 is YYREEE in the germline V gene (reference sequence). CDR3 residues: CASSFTRGQETQYF. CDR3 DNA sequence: TGTGCCAGCAGCTTTACGCGGGGCCAAGAGACCCAGTACTTC.

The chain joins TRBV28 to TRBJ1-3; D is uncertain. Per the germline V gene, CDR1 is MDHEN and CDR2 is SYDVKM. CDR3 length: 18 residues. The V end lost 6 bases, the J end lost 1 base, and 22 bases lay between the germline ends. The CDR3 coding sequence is TGTGCCAGCAGCCGAAAATGGACGGGGATCAGGTCTGGAAACACCATATATTTT. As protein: CASSRKWTGIRSGNTIYF.

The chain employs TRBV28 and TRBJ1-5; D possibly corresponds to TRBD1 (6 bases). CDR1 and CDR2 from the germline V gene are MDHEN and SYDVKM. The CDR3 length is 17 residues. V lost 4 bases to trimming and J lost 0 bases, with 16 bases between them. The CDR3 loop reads CASSSYRQAYSNQPQHF. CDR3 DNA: TGTGCCAGCAGTTCTTATAGACAGGCATATAGCAATCAGCCCCAGCATTTT. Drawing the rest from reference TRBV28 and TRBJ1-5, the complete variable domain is DVKVTQSSRYLVKRTGEKVFLECVQDMDHENMFWYRQDPGLGLRLIYFSYDVKMKEKGDIPEGYSVSREKKERFSLILESASTNQTSMYLCASSSYRQAYSNQPQHFGDGTRLSIL.

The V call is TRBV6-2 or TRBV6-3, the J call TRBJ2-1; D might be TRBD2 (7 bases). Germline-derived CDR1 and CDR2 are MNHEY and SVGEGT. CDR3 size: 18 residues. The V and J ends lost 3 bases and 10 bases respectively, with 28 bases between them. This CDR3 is CASSYLYGRGTIQLEQFF. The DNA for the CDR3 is TGTGCCAGCAGTTATCTTTACGGGCGGGGGACAATACAATTAGAGCAGTTCTTC.

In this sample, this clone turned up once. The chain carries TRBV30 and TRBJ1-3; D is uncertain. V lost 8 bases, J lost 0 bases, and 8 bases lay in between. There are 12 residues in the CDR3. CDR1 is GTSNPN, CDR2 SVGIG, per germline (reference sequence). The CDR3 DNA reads TGTGCCGGTCCATTCTCTGGAAACACCATATATTTT. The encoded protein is CAGPFSGNTIYF.

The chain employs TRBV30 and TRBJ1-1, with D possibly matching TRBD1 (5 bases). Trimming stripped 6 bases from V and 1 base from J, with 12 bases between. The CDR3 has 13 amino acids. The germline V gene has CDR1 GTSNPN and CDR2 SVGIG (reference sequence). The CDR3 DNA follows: TGTGCCTGTTCTGGGGGAACGAACACTGAAGCTTTCTTT. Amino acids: CACSGGTNTEAFF.

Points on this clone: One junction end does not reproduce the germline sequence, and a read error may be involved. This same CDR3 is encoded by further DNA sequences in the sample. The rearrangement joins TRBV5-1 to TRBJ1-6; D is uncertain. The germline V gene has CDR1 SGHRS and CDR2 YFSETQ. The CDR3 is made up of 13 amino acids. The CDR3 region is CASSLDPGQPLHF. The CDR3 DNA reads TGTGCCAGCAGCTTGGATCCGGGCCAACCCCTCCACTTT.

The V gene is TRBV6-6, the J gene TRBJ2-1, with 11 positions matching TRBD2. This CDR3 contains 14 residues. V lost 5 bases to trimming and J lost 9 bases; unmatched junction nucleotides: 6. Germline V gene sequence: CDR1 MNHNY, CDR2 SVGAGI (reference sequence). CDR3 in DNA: TGTGCCAGCAGTCTAACTAGCGGGAGCATTGAGCAGTTCTTC. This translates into CASSLTSGSIEQFF.

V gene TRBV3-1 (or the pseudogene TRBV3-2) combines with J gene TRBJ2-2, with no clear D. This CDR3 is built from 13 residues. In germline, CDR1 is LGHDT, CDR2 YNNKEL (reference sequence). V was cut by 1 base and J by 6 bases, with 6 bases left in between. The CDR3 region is CASSQVSSGELFF. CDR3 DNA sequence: TGTGCCAGCAGCCAAGTTTCGTCCGGGGAGCTGTTTTTT.

The CDR3 loop reads CASSQSGRGGQYF. CDR3 nucleotides: TGCGCCAGCAGCCAATCCGGGAGGGGGGGCCAGTACTTC. The chain carries TRBV4-3 and TRBJ2-5, with TRBD2 identical over 8 bases. CDR3 length: 13 residues. V shed 2 bases and J 10 bases; nucleotides not matched to a gene: 6. CDR1 LGHNA and CDR2 YSLEER come from the germline V gene.